This T cell receptor (beta chain) derives from a study of regulatory T cells in long-lasting Graves disease. As for this clonotype: Its cognate antigen is unknown.

Notes on the study in general: Shared public clonotypes totalled 2,741 in persistent patients, compared with over 800 in new patients. Authors noted too few samples as a limitation. Peripheral blood, not thyroid tissue, was the sole material studied.

J lost 5 bases, V lost 10 bases, and 8 bases had no gene match. This CDR3 is built from 13 residues. The germline gives CDR1 SNHLY, CDR2 FYNNEI. Libraries of TCR beta came from iRepertoire HTBI primers plus Arm-PCR of CDR3 regions. Source study methods: Sequenced samples collectively carried approximately 58 TRBV and around 15 TRBJ segments. TCRdb passed the multiplex PCR reads through MiXCR, listing each CDR3 protein once. The V and J calls and clone size come from TCRdb's table, not from the authors' own analysis. In the table there are about 430,000 distinct CDR3 sequences, 21% of which are singletons. The sample's time point: persistent/refractory GD, antithyroid drugs over 5 years with positive TRAb. PBMC-derived RNA was used for the TCR library.

The origin of this receptor is a female donor with Graves disease. The chain uses TRBV2 and TRBJ2-5, with 9 bases aligning to TRBD1. The material sequenced was peripheral blood mononuclear cells (PBMCs), taken when the disease was refractory, from a patient treated with antithyroid drugs. CDR3 coding DNA: TGTGCCACCCTAACAGGGGGCGGGGAGACCCAGTACTTC. Translation: CATLTGGGETQYF.